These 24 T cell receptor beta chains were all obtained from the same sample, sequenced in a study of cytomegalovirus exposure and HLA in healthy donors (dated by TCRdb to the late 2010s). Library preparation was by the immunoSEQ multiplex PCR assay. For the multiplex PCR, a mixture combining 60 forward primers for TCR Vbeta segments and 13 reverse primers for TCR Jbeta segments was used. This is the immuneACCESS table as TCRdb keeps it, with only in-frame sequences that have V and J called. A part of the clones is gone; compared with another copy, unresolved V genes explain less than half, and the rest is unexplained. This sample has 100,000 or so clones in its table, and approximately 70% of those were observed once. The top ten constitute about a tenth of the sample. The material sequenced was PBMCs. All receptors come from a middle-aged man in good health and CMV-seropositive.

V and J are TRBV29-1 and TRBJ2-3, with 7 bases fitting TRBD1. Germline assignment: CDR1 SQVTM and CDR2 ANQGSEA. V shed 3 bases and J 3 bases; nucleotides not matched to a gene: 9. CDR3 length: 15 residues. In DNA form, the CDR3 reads TGCAGCGTTGACCCTGCAGGGGGTCGAACAGATACGCAGTATTTT. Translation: CSVDPAGGRTDTQYF.

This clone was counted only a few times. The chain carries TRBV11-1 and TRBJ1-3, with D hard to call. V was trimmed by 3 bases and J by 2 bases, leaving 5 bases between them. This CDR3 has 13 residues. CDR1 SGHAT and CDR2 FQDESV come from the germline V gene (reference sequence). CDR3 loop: CASSLGAGNTIYF. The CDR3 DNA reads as TGTGCCAGCAGCTTGGGAGCTGGAAACACCATATATTTT.

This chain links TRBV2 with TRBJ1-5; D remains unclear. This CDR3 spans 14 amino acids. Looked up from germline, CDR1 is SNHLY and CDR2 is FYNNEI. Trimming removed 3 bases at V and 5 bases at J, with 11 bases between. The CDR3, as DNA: TGTGCCAGCAGTGAGCACCTAGCACATCAGCCCCAGCATTTT. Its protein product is CASSEHLAHQPQHF.

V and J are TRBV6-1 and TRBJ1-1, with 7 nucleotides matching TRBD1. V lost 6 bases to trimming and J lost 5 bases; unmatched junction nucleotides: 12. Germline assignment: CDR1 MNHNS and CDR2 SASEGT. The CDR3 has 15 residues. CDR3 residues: CASRDRQGKGTEAFF. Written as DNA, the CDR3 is TGTGCCAGCAGGGACAGGCAGGGGAAGGGAACTGAAGCTTTCTTT.

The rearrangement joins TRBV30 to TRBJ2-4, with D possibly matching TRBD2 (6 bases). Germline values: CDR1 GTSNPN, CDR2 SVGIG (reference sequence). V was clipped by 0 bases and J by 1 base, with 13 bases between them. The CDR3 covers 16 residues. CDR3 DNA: TGTGCCTGGAGTGTAGGCGGCGGGATGGCCAAAAACATTCAGTACTTC. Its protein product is CAWSVGGGMAKNIQYF.

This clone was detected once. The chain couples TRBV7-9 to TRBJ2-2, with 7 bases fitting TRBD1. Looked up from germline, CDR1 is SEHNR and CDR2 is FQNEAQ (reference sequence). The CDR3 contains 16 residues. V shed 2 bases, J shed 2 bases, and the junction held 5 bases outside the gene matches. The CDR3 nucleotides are TGTGCCAGCAGCTTAATAGGACAGGCCAACACCGGGGAGCTGTTTTTT. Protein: CASSLIGQANTGELFF.

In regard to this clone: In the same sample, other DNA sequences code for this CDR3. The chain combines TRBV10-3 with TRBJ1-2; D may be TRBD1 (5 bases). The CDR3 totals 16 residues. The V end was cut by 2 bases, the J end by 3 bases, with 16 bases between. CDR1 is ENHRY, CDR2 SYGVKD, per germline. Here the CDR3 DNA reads TGTGCCATCAGTGAGGGTGAGACAGCCTACTACTATGGCTACACCTTC. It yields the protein CAISEGETAYYYGYTF.

The CDR3 DNA reads TGTGCCAGCAGTTTATACACAGCTCCTACCTCCTACGAGCAGTACTTC. Its protein is CASSLYTAPTSYEQYF. The chain combines TRBV28 with TRBJ2-7; D uncertain. The germline gives CDR1 MDHEN, CDR2 SYDVKM. Trimming pared 1 base from V and 0 bases from J, leaving 13 bases between. The CDR3 is 16 amino acids.

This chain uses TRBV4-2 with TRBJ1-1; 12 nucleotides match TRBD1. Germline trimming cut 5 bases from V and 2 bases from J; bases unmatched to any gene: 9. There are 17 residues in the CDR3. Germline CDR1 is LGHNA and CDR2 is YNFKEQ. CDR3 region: CASSSPGQGAGNTEAFF. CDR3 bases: TGTGCCAGCAGCTCGCCGGGACAGGGGGCGGGAAACACTGAAGCTTTCTTT.

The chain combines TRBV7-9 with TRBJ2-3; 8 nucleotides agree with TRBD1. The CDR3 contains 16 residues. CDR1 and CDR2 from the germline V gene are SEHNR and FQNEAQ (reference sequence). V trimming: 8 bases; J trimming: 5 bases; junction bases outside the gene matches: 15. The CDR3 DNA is TGTGCCAGCTCCCGCCCGCAGGGGGCGGGATTAGATACGCAGTATTTT. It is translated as CASSRPQGAGLDTQYF.

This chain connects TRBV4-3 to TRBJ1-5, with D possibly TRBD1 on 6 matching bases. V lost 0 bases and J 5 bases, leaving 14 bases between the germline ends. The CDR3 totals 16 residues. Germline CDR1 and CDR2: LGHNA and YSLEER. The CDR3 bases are TGCGCCAGCAGCCAAGAATTAGGGGGAGGGGATCAGCCCCAGCATTTT. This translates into CASSQELGGGDQPQHF.

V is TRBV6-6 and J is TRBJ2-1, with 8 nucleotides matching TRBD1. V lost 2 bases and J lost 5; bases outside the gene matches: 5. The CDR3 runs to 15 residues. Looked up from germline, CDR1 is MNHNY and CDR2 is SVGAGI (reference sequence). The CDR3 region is CASSYQGARDNEQFF. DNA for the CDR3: TGTGCCAGCAGTTACCAGGGGGCGCGGGACAATGAGCAGTTCTTC.

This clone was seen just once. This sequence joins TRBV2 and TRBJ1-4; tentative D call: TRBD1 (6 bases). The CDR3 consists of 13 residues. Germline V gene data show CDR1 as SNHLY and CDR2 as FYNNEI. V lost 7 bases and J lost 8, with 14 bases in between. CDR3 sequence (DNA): TGTGCCAGCACTAAGGGGGTGCTCGAAAAACTGTTTTTT. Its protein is CASTKGVLEKLFF.

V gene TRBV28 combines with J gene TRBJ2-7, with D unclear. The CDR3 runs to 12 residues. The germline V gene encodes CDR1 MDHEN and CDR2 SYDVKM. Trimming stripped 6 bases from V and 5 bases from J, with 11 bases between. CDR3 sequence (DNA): TGTGCCAGCAGCAACCGCTACGACGAGCAGTACTTC. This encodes CASSNRYDEQYF.

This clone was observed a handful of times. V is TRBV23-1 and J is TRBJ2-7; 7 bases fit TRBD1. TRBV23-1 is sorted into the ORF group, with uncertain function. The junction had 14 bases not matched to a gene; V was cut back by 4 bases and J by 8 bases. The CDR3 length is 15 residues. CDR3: CASSLGTDTRAQQYV. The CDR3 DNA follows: TGCGCCAGCAGTCTCGGGACAGACACTAGGGCCCAGCAGTACGTC.

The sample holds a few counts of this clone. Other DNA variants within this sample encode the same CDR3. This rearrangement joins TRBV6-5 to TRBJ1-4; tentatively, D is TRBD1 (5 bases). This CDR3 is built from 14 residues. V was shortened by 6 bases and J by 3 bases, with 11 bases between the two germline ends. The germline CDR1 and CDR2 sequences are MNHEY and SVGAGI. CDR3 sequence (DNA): TGTGCCAGCAGCCTCAGGGTTGCTAATGAAAAACTGTTTTTT. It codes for CASSLRVANEKLFF.

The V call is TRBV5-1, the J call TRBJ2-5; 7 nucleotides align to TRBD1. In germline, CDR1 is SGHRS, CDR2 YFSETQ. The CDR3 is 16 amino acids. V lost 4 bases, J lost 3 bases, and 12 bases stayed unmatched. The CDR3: CASSKSDRNEKETQYF. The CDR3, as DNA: TGCGCCAGCAGCAAGTCGGACAGGAATGAGAAAGAGACCCAGTACTTC.

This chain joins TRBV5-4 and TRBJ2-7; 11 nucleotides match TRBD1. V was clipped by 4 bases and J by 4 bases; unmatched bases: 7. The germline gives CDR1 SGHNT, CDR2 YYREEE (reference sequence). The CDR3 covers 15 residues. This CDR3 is CASSDRDRGWYEQYF. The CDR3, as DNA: TGTGCCAGCAGCGACCGGGACAGGGGGTGGTACGAGCAGTACTTC.

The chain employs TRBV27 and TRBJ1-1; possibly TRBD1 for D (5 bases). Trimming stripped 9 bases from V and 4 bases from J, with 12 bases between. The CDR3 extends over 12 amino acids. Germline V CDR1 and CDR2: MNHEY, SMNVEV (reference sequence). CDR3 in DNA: TGTGCCAGTTCAGGGTTGGGCACTGAAGCTTTCTTT. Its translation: CASSGLGTEAFF.

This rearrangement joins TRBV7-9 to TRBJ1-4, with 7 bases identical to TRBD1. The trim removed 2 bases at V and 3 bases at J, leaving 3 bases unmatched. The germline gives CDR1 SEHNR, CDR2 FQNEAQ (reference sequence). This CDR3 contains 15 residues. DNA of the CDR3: TGTGCCAGCAGCTTATTGGGACAGTCTAATGAAAAACTGTTTTTT. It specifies CASSLLGQSNEKLFF.

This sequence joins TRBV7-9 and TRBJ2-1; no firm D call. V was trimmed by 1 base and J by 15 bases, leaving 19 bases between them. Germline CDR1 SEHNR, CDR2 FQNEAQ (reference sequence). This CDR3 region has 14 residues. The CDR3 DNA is TGTGCCAGCAGCTTAGATGCGGTCTCCCCGGTGGGGTTCTTC. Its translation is CASSLDAVSPVGFF. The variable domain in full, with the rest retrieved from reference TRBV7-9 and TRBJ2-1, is DTGVSQNPRHKITKRGQNVTFRCDPISEHNRLYWYRQTLGQGPEFLTYFQNEAQLEKSRLLSDRFSAERPKGSFSTLEIQRTEQGDSAMYLCASSLDAVSPVGFFGPGTRLTVL.

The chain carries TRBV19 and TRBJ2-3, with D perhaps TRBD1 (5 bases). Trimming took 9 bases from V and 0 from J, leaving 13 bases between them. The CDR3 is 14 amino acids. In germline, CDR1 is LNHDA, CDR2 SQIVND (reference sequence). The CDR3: CASAGSPSTDTQYF. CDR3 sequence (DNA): TGTGCCAGCGCAGGGTCCCCTAGCACAGATACGCAGTATTTT.

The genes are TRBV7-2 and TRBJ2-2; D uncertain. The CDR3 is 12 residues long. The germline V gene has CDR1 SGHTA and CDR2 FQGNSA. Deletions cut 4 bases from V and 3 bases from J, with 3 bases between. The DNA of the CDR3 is TGTGCCAGCAGCTCATACACCGGGGAGCTGTTTTTT. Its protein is CASSSYTGELFF. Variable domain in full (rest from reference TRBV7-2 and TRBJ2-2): GAGVSQSPSNKVTEKGKDVELRCDPISGHTALYWYRQSLGQGLEFLIYFQGNSAPDKSGLPSDRFSAERTGGSVSTLTIQRTQQEDSAVYLCASSSYTGELFFGEGSRLTVL.

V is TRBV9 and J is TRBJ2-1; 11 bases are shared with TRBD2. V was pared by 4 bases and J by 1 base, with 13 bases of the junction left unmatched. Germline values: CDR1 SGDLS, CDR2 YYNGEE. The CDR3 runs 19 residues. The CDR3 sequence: CASSLRALAGAGSYNEQFF. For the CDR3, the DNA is TGTGCCAGCAGCCTTAGAGCACTAGCGGGAGCAGGGTCCTACAATGAGCAGTTCTTC. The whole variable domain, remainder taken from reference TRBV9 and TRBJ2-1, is DSGVTQTPKHLITATGQRVTLRCSPRSGDLSVYWYQQSLDQGLQFLIQYYNGEERAKGNILERFSAQQFPDLHSELNLSSLELGDSALYFCASSLRALAGAGSYNEQFFGPGTRLTVL.